Listed below are T cell receptor beta chains from one sample, sequenced in a study of response to subunit inactivated influenza vaccine. Each CDR3 protein is one row after TCRdb ran MiXCR on the RT-PCR reads. This sample has roughly 550,000 distinct CDR3 sequences, with 20% to 25% found just once. This sample was also put to use in a study of T cells expressing NK-cell markers.

This specimen consisted of CD4+ T cells sorted from PBMCs, obtained 11 to 12 days after vaccination. The source is a man aged 45 to 65 who received an inactivated influenza vaccine. Each CDR3 is given with its conserved first and last residue. Some rows have no size entry. The others give once, few or many, or a class for an expanded clone.

j_call v_call clone_size cdr3_aa
TRBJ2-3 TRBV4-1 . CASSQGGGGVTTDTQYF
TRBJ2-3 TRBV5-1 . CASSLIAGGTDTQYF
TRBJ1-1 TRBV4-3 . CASSQGEGTGVGTEAFF
TRBJ1-1 TRBV11-2 . CASSPSASGHRTNTEAFF
TRBJ2-1 TRBV7-3 . CASAVGRGQDSQFF
TRBJ2-4 TRBV9 . CASSVAVTGNIQYF
TRBJ1-2 TRBV3-1 . CASSPRQGTSGYTF
TRBJ2-7 TRBV18 few CASSPWQASYEQYF
TRBJ2-5 TRBV20-1 . CSARPHAQETQYF
TRBJ2-5 TRBV5-6 . CASSFLTSGALGETQYF
TRBJ2-7 TRBV5-1 . CASSQSHGAYEQYF
TRBJ1-1 TRBV12-3/TRBV12-4 few CASSSRGRRTEAFF
TRBJ2-7 TRBV2 . CASSRQVAYEQYF
TRBJ2-3 TRBV20-1 few CSASGLAEFVSTDTQYF